Listed here is a single T cell receptor (beta chain). Its cognate antigen has yet to be identified. No per-base quality is available; no much larger clone lies one base away. Taken from the germline V gene, the CDR1 and CDR2 loops are LGHNA and YSLEER. V and J are trimmed by 2 bases and 5 bases, and the gene matches miss 6 bases of the junction. CDR3 length: 15 amino acids, cysteine to phenylalanine. Only the CDR3 region is kept as DNA, spanning 45 bases read in frame from base 1. The library was produced with 5' RACE. The sequencing machine was an Illumina HiSeq 2500. A second PCR of about 6 to 12 cycles was run with a J-beta primer mix and a sample-barcoded 5' primer. A template-switch 5' adaptor carrying 12 random nucleotides introduced a unique molecular identifier onto each TCR beta cDNA molecule. Each sample yielded at least 2.5 million CDR3-containing paired-end reads. First-strand cDNA was synthesized from all RNA with the Mint cDNA synthesis kit, primed by a TRBC-specific oligonucleotide. Following uracil-DNA glycosylase treatment, a first 18-cycle PCR with universal primers M1SS and BC2_uni_R was performed on all cDNA. Under the source paper's analysis protocol: For normalization, 1 million high-quality reads, each with a distinct molecular identifier, were randomly selected from each sample. Instead of being binned into consensus sequences, reads that shared molecular identifiers were thrown out. MiTCR, with a Q25 quality threshold and the strictest error-elimination algorithm, was used for CDR3 identification, clonotype clustering and error correction. A nonparametric unseen species model with Euler transformation was used to estimate a lower bound on total TCR beta diversity. TCRdb reran the public reads through fastp at Q25 and MiXCR, keeping productive beta chains. Rows matching on CDR3 protein sequence are summarized as one entry with the most common DNA and genes. V and J calls and clone size were set by TCRdb, not the authors. The sample profile shows approximately 490,000 distinct CDR3 sequences; 20% to 30% of them were found once. The ten largest clones take up 8.5% to 9.5% of the sample.

This record comes from a study of blood T cells in healthy people across ages (dated by TCRdb to the mid-2010s). The study in broad terms: In model experiments, roughly one uniquely barcoded TCR beta cDNA molecule per two T cells was captured by template switching. Age-related changes in TCR beta repertoire diversity were measured in the study by deep sequencing normalized with unique cDNA molecular identifiers. Four age groups were formed from the donors: young (average approximately 16 years), middle-aged (approximately 41), aged (about 68) and long-lived (around 80). For two donors (one aged 18 to 30 and one aged 80 or older), the study analyzed two additional independent replicas of 1 million unique cDNA reads from the same blood draw.

Systemically healthy Caucasian individuals from Russia, about 38 in total and aged about 6 to 100 years, were included as donors. Each donor gave ten milliliters of peripheral blood, collected into EDTA-treated Vacutainer tubes. Ficoll-Paque density-gradient centrifugation was used to isolate PBMCs, with at least 6.5 million per sample. Trizol reagent was used to extract total RNA from PBMCs, with at least 6 micrograms per sample. The percentages of naive CD45RAhigh/CD27high T cells were determined by flow cytometry on a PBMC aliquot from every donor. The investigation overall reported the following: Because the CMV infection status of the donors was unknown, age-related changes in expanded clonotypes may potentially have been confounded. Bulk unsorted PBMC profiling prevented conclusive comparison of naive and antigen-experienced compartments. The percentage of naive T cells measured by flow cytometry correlated strongly with observed TCR beta diversity. The long-lived group showed more naive CD4+ T cells, fewer expanded clones and increased TCR diversity than the aged group, suggesting age selection. Observed TCR beta diversity per million T cells fell roughly linearly with age, and a significant reduction was already apparent by age about 36. Estimates of total diversity from one million sequenced T cells were regarded as lower bounds and underestimates.

These data are also associated with another study on T cells of mothers and their children. As the second paper documents: The donors were nine systemically healthy Caucasian individuals, made up of three mothers and their six children. cDNA synthesis used all of the extracted RNA, with 1.5 ug of RNA in each 15 ul reaction. In the second PCR, sample barcodes and 2-4 random nucleotides were introduced via the M1S primer. Over 9 million TCR beta CDR3 reads were obtained for each mother, and some 3 million reads were obtained for each child. In both related and unrelated pairs, thymic selection shapes the output of TCR recombination in a similar way, with inherited differences having only a minor effect. Related mother-child pairs always showed normalized repertoire overlap that was slightly higher than in unrelated mother-child pairs, though the difference was never significant. Persistent microchimeric T cell clones were not detected, at a sensitivity of about 100 clones per million clonotypes. In the study, deep NGS was used to compare the TCR beta repertoires of mothers and children, and features distinguishing related mother-child pairs from unrelated individuals were sought. On average, the children were about 10 +/- 4 years old, while the mothers were about 40 +/- 4 years old. After adapter ligation was performed with NEBNext reagents, the libraries were sequenced on an Illumina HiSeq 2000 with 100+100 nt paired-end reads. Mother and child libraries were prepared a month apart and sequenced in separate runs to prevent cross-contamination. Each donor had between 500,000 and 2,000,000 distinct TCR beta clonotypes identified. Naive TCR beta clonotypes were estimated from low-frequency clonotypes matched to each donor's FACS-determined naive share, without sorting.

The material sequenced was blood. The sequence is built from TRBV4-3 and TRBJ1-2, with TRBD1 identical over 9 junction bases. The sequence was obtained from a boy younger than 18 in good health. The nucleotides are TGCGCCAGCAGCCAACAGGGACAGGGAGGGTATGGCTACACCTTC. The translation is CASSQQGQGGYGYTF.